These 29 T cell receptor beta chains were sequenced from one sample in a study of post-analysis software for immune sequencing data. Regarding the study as a whole: In patients, TRBV5-6, TRBV5-1 and TRBV20-1 belonged to 4 or 5 TRBV segments found more frequently than in controls.

Presence of unique molecular identifiers characterized the TCR beta cDNA libraries. TCRdb reprocessed the PCR reads via MiXCR and lists one record per CDR3 protein. Among hundreds of thousands of distinct CDR3 sequences listed, roughly 45% were seen once. Their antigens are not known. Sequenced: blood. All receptors derive from a girl aged 10-17 years with multiple sclerosis.

The genes are TRBV7-2 and TRBJ2-7; D not certain. Trimming took 1 base from V and 2 from J, leaving 9 bases between them. The CDR3 is made up of 14 amino acids. The germline gives CDR1 SGHTA, CDR2 FQGNSA. CDR3 nucleotide sequence: TGTGCCAGCAGCTTAGATCGGGCTACCTACGAGCAGTACTTC. Translation gives CASSLDRATYEQYF.

This clonotype came up once. The junction shows a germline mismatch at one end, possibly a read error. The chain's CDR3 is CVSTGSPSYNEQFF. The CDR3 coding sequence is TGTGTCAGCACGGGCAGCCCTTCCTACAATGAGCAGTTCTTC. The chain has TRBV6-1 and TRBJ2-1; D unresolved. This CDR3 is built from 14 residues. Germline V lookup: CDR1 MNHNS, CDR2 SASEGT.

This clonotype was counted between two and nine times. This chain joins TRBV28 and TRBJ2-5, with D possibly being TRBD2 (5 bases). The germline gives CDR1 MDHEN, CDR2 SYDVKM. V lost 7 bases and J lost 11, with 20 bases in between. The CDR3 is 13 amino acids. The chain's CDR3 is CASTLDPVREQYF. The CDR3 DNA sequence: TGTGCCAGCACCCTGGACCCAGTGAGGGAGCAGTACTTC. The whole variable domain, filled in from reference TRBV28 and TRBJ2-5, reads DVKVTQSSRYLVKRTGEKVFLECVQDMDHENMFWYRQDPGLGLRLIYFSYDVKMKEKGDIPEGYSVSREKKERFSLILESASTNQTSMYLCASTLDPVREQYFGPGTRLLVL.

The chain couples TRBV20-1 to TRBJ2-7, with 7 bases lining up with TRBD2. Germline V gene sequence: CDR1 DFQATT, CDR2 SNEGSKA (reference sequence). This CDR3 is built from 16 residues. V shed 0 bases and J 0 bases; nucleotides not matched to a gene: 8. This CDR3 is CSARDLGLAASYEQYF. CDR3 nucleotide sequence: TGCAGTGCTAGAGATCTCGGGCTAGCGGCCTCCTACGAGCAGTACTTC.

Only a few counts were recorded for this clonotype. This sequence joins TRBV27 and TRBJ2-1; TRBD1 matches at 7 bases. The CDR3 is 15 residues long. From germline, CDR1 is MNHEY and CDR2 SMNVEV (reference sequence). The J segment lost 7 bases and the V segment lost 1 base, leaving 7 bases of the junction unmatched. CDR3: CASSLFGGRGNEQFF. The CDR3 DNA reads TGTGCCAGCAGTTTATTTGGCGGCAGGGGGAATGAGCAGTTCTTC.

This clonotype was seen just once. This rearrangement joins TRBV5-1 to TRBJ2-7; D not certain. V lost 1 base and J 0 bases, leaving 14 bases between the germline ends. The CDR3 covers 16 residues. The V gene's germline CDR1 is SGHRS and CDR2 YFSETQ. CDR3 sequence reads: CASSLLVGQSSYEQYF. Written as DNA, the CDR3 is TGCGCCAGCAGCTTGTTGGTGGGCCAGAGCTCCTACGAGCAGTACTTC.

This clonotype showed up many times. The chain joins TRBV9 to TRBJ2-7; D is ambiguous. The germline gives CDR1 SGDLS, CDR2 YYNGEE. The V gene lost 3 bases and the J gene lost 6 bases, with 16 bases spanning the gap. CDR3 length equals 14 residues. CDR3 region: CASSGYSTSSEQYF. For the CDR3, the DNA is TGTGCCAGCAGCGGGTACTCGACCAGCTCCGAGCAGTACTTC.

This clonotype was seen only a few times. The V and J genes are TRBV7-2 and TRBJ1-4; possibly TRBD1 for D (5 bases). Trimming pared 5 bases from V and 7 bases from J, leaving 17 bases between. From germline, CDR1 is SGHTA and CDR2 FQGNSA. The length of the CDR3 is 15 residues. CDR3 sequence: CASSPLWGRIEKLFF. CDR3 DNA: TGTGCCAGCAGCCCTCTCTGGGGGAGGATTGAAAAACTGTTTTTT.

This clonotype occurred once. The junction shows a germline mismatch at one end, possibly a read error. The chain uses TRBV29-1 and TRBJ2-2; 13 bases match TRBD2. The length of the CDR3 is 17 residues. Germline loops: CDR1 SQVTM, CDR2 ANQGSEA. CDR3 DNA sequence: TGCAGCGTTGAAGGGTCGACAGGACTAGCGGGAGCCGGGGAGCGGTTTTTT. Encoded protein: CSVEGSTGLAGAGERFF.

The chain uses TRBV28 and TRBJ1-5, with D possibly TRBD1 on 5 matching bases. Germline V CDR1 and CDR2: MDHEN, SYDVKM. V was pared by 4 bases and J by 0 bases, with 7 bases between. This CDR3 has 14 residues. CDR3 DNA sequence: TGTGCCAGCAGTTCGACAGATAGCAATCAGCCCCAGCATTTT. The encoded protein is CASSSTDSNQPQHF.

This chain joins TRBV7-9 and TRBJ2-6; 8 bases map to TRBD2. The CDR3 spans 17 residues. Germline V gives CDR1 SEHNR, CDR2 FQNEAQ (reference sequence). Losses at the gene ends were 2 bases for V and 4 bases for J; bases not matched to a gene: 7. The CDR3 loop is CASSLRGGGSGANVLTF. In DNA, the CDR3 is TGTGCCAGCAGCTTACGGGGCGGGGGGTCCGGGGCCAACGTCCTGACTTTC.

This clonotype was observed a handful of times. The chain links TRBV14 to TRBJ1-1; perhaps TRBD1 as D (5 bases). V was cut by 0 bases and J by 5 bases, with 7 bases left in between. The germline gives CDR1 SGHDN, CDR2 FVKESK. The CDR3 has 13 residues. CDR3 DNA: TGTGCCAGCAGCCAAGAATGGGGGACTGAAGCTTTCTTT. Its protein product is CASSQEWGTEAFF.

The chain recombines TRBV28 with TRBJ1-2; tentatively, D is TRBD1 (5 bases). Germline CDR1 reads MDHEN; CDR2 reads SYDVKM. The CDR3 consists of 13 residues. Trimming took off 8 bases at V and 2 bases at J, with 12 bases between the two ends. The CDR3 loop reads CASVDRGNYGYTF. The CDR3 DNA reads TGTGCCAGCGTCGACAGAGGCAACTATGGCTACACCTTC.

This clonotype was seen only a few times. V and J are TRBV7-9 and TRBJ2-1, with D maybe TRBD2 (6 bases). The CDR3 totals 16 residues. Trimming left V 0 bases short and J 1 base short, with 10 bases between. The germline V gene encodes CDR1 SEHNR and CDR2 FQNEAQ (reference sequence). The CDR3: CASSLASLASYNEQFF. The CDR3 DNA reads as TGTGCCAGCAGCTTAGCGTCCCTAGCGTCCTACAATGAGCAGTTCTTC.

This clonotype was observed a handful of times. The chain employs TRBV12-3 or TRBV12-4 and TRBJ1-5, with 8 nucleotides matching TRBD1. This CDR3 is 15 amino acids long. V shed 2 bases, J shed 7 bases, and the junction held 7 bases outside the gene matches. CDR3 loop: CASSLIGQGSQPQHF. CDR3 coding DNA: TGTGCCAGCAGTTTAATCGGACAGGGAAGCCAGCCCCAGCATTTT.

The table lists this clonotype with a few counts. This rearrangement joins TRBV20-1 to TRBJ2-5, with D perhaps matching TRBD2 (5 bases). Germline CDR1 and CDR2: DFQATT and SNEGSKA (reference sequence). V lost 5 bases, J lost 5 bases, and 12 bases lay in between. This CDR3 has 12 amino acids. CDR3 in amino acids: CSAPLARETQYF. The CDR3 nucleotides read TGCAGTGCTCCTCTAGCACGGGAGACCCAGTACTTC.

The count of this clonotype is one. J is TRBJ1-4 and V is TRBV28; 9 bases line up with TRBD1. With 5 bases clipped from V and 0 bases from J, the junction kept 4 bases outside the gene matches. Germline CDR1 is MDHEN and CDR2 is SYDVKM. The CDR3 is made up of 16 amino acids. The CDR3 loop reads CASSGRQGATNEKLFF. In DNA, the CDR3 is TGTGCCAGCAGTGGTAGACAGGGGGCAACTAATGAAAAACTGTTTTTT.

Concerning this clonotype itself: Given a much more abundant clone one base away, this may be a read error. The chain couples TRBV7-9 to TRBJ1-2; weak D call: TRBD1 (5 bases). Germline CDR1 is SEHNR and CDR2 is FQNEAQ (reference sequence). The CDR3 has 15 amino acids. Trimming removed 2 bases at V and 4 bases at J, with 14 bases between. CDR3 in amino acids: CASSLHRDGSYGYTF. In DNA form, the CDR3 reads TGTGCCAGCAGCTTACACCGGGACGGTAGCTATGGCTACACCTTC.

The chain combines TRBV20-1 with TRBJ2-4, with D perhaps TRBD1 (6 bases). The J call may be incorrect, as the DNA end agrees better with TRBJ2-7. The CDR3 totals 12 residues. Germline CDR1 reads DFQATT; CDR2 reads SNEGSKA (reference sequence). CDR3 DNA sequence: TGCAGTGCTAGCGAGGGACACTACGAGCAGTACTTC. Amino acid sequence: CSASEGHYEQYF.

The chain links TRBV7-3 to TRBJ1-6; D is unclear. The CDR3 totals 15 residues. V lost 6 bases and J 6 bases, leaving 15 bases between the germline ends. Germline V CDR1 and CDR2: SGHTA, FQGTGA. The CDR3 reads CASRLDPGGNSPLHF. The CDR3 DNA follows: TGTGCCAGCAGACTCGATCCCGGCGGTAATTCACCCCTCCACTTT.

V and J are TRBV7-9 and TRBJ2-7; 8 bases align to TRBD2. The CDR3 loop spans 16 amino acids. With V trimmed by 8 bases and J by 0 bases, 12 bases remained unmatched. The germline V gene has CDR1 SEHNR and CDR2 FQNEAQ (reference sequence). The CDR3 nucleotides are TGTGCCAGCTCGGGAAATAGCGGGAAAAGCTCCTACGAGCAGTACTTC. It codes for CASSGNSGKSSYEQYF.

This clonotype showed up many times. The rearrangement joins TRBV28 to TRBJ2-7; D is unclear. CDR3 length: 15 amino acids. V lost 1 base, J lost 3 bases, and 13 bases lay in between. CDR1 and CDR2 from the germline V gene are MDHEN and SYDVKM. The DNA for the CDR3 is TGTGCCAGCAGTTTATTGGGTAGGGTTGGCTACGAGCAGTACTTC. Translating gives CASSLLGRVGYEQYF.

The chain uses TRBV20-1 and TRBJ2-1; the D is unclear. The V gene's germline CDR1 is DFQATT and CDR2 SNEGSKA (reference sequence). There are 10 residues in the CDR3. V lost 2 bases and J 9 bases, leaving 5 bases between the germline ends. CDR3 sequence: CSARIGEQFF. The CDR3 bases are TGCAGTGCTAGAATAGGTGAGCAGTTCTTC.

This chain connects TRBV7-3 to TRBJ2-1, with 10 bases identical to TRBD2. Germline trimming cut 1 base from V and 8 bases from J; bases unmatched to any gene: 5. Looked up from germline, CDR1 is SGHTA and CDR2 is FQGTGA. This CDR3 is 15 amino acids long. Written as DNA, the CDR3 is TGTGCCAGCAGCTTAATAGCCGGGACTAGCGATGAGCAGTTCTTC. Its translation: CASSLIAGTSDEQFF.

CDR3 in amino acids: CAITRGFTSGDPLGFSYEQYF. Here the CDR3 DNA reads TGTGCCATCACCAGGGGTTTCACTAGCGGGGATCCATTGGGTTTCTCCTACGAGCAGTACTTC. The chain has TRBV10-3 and TRBJ2-7, with 10 bases identical to TRBD2. This CDR3 has 21 residues. Germline CDR1 reads ENHRY; CDR2 reads SYGVKD. Trimming cost V 7 bases and J 0 bases; bases outside gene matches: 24.

The CDR3 nucleotides are TGCGCCAGCAGCCAAGGACCGGGAGGCTTATACCAAGAGACCCAGTACTTC. It encodes CASSQGPGGLYQETQYF. V gene TRBV4-1 combines with J gene TRBJ2-5, with 7 bases lining up with TRBD2. With 1 base clipped from V and 0 bases from J, the junction kept 8 bases outside the gene matches. The CDR3 spans 17 residues. Per the germline V gene, CDR1 is MGHRA and CDR2 is YSYEKL.

This clonotype was seen more than once but under ten times. V is TRBV20-1 and J is TRBJ2-1; 10 bases map to TRBD2. CDR3 length equals 16 residues. Looked up from germline, CDR1 is DFQATT and CDR2 is SNEGSKA (reference sequence). The junction had 12 bases not matched to a gene; V was cut back by 6 bases and J by 4 bases. CDR3 amino acids: CSAQRTPSGGYNEQFF. Here the CDR3 DNA reads TGCAGTGCCCAGAGGACCCCTAGCGGGGGATACAATGAGCAGTTCTTC.

This clonotype showed up just a few times. The rearrangement links TRBV15 to TRBJ2-4; a weak D match, TRBD2 (6 bases). The CDR3 has 18 residues. The ends were cut back, 3 bases at V and 0 bases at J, with 18 bases in the middle. Germline lookup yields CDR1 LNHNV and CDR2 YYDKDF (reference sequence). CDR3 region: CATSREPLGGLAKNIQYF. The CDR3 region has the DNA TGTGCCACCAGCAGGGAACCTCTCGGGGGACTAGCCAAAAACATTCAGTACTTC.

This clonotype was seen a handful of times. V and J are TRBV6-6 and TRBJ2-4, with TRBD1 matching over 8 bases. Germline CDR1 and CDR2: MNHNY and SVGAGI (reference sequence). With V trimmed by 4 bases and J by 4 bases, 3 bases remained unmatched. CDR3 size: 14 residues. CDR3 sequence (DNA): TGTGCCAGCAGTTTGGGACAGGAGAAAAACATTCAGTACTTC. Its translation: CASSLGQEKNIQYF.